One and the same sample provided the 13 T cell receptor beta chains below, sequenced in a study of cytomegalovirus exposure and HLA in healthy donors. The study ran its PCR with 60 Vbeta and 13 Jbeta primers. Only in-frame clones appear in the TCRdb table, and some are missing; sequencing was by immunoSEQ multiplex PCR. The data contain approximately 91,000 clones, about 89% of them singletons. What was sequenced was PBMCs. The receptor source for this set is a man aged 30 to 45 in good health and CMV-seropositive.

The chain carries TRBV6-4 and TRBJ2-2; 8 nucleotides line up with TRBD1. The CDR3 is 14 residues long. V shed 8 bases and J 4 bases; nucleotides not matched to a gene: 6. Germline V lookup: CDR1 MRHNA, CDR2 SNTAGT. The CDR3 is CASRNRGSTGELFF. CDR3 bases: TGTGCCAGCCGCAACAGGGGGAGCACCGGGGAGCTGTTTTTT.

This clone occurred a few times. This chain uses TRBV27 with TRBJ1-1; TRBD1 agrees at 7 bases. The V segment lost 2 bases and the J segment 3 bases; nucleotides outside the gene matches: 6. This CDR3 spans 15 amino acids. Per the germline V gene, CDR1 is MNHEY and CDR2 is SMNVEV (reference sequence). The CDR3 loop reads CASSLRGRIDTEAFF. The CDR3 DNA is TGTGCCAGCAGTTTAAGGGGGCGAATCGACACTGAAGCTTTCTTT.

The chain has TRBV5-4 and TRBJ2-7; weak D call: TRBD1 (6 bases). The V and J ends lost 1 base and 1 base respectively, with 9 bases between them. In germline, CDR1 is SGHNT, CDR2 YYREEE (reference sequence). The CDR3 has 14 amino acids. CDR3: CASSLKGQSYEQYF. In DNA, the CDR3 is TGTGCCAGCAGCTTGAAGGGACAATCCTACGAGCAGTACTTC.

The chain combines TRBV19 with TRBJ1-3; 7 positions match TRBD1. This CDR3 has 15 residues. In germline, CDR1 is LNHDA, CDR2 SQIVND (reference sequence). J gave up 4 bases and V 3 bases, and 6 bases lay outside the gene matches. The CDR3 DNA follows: TGTGCCAGTAGTATTACAGGGGAACGCGGAAACACCATATATTTT. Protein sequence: CASSITGERGNTIYF.

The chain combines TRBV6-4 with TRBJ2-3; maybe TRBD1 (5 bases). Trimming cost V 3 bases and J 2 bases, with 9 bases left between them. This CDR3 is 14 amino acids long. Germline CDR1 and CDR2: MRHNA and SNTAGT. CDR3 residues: CASSETGYTDTQYF. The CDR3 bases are TGTGCCAGCAGTGAAACAGGATACACAGATACGCAGTATTTT.

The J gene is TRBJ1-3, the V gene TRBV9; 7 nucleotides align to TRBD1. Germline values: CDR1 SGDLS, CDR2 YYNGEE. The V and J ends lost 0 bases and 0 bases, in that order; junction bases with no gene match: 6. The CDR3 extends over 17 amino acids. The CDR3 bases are TGTGCCAGCAGCGTAGTTGGGACAGTGAGCTCTGGAAACACCATATATTTT. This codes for CASSVVGTVSSGNTIYF.

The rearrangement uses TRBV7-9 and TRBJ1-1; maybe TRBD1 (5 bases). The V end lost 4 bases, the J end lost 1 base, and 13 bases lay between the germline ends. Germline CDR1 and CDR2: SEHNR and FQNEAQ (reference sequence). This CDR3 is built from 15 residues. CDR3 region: CASSWQGNPNTEAFF. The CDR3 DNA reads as TGTGCCAGCAGCTGGCAGGGTAACCCGAACACTGAAGCTTTCTTT.

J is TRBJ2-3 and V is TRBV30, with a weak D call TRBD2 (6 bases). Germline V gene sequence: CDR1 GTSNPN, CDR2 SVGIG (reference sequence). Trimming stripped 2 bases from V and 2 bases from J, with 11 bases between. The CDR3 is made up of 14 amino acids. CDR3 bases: TGTGCCTGGAGTATGGGGGAGGCCACAGATACGCAGTATTTT. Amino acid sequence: CAWSMGEATDTQYF.

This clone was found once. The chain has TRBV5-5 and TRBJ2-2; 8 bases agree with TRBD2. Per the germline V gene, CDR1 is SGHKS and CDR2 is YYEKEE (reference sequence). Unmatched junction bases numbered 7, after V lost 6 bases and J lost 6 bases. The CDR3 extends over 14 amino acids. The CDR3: CASTTGGVPGELFF. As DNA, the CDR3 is TGTGCCAGCACCACGGGGGGGGTTCCCGGGGAGCTGTTTTTT. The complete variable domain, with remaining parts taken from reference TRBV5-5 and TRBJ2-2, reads DAGVTQSPTHLIKTRGQQVTLRCSPISGHKSVSWYQQVLGQGPQFIFQYYEKEERGRGNFPDRFSARQFPNYSSELNVNALLLGDSALYLCASTTGGVPGELFFGEGSRLTVL.

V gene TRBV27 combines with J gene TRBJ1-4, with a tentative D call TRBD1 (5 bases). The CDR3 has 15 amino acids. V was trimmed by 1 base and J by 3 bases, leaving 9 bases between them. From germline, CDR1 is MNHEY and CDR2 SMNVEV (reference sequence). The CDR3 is CASSLWGQSNEKLFF. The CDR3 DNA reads TGTGCCAGCAGTTTATGGGGCCAGTCTAATGAAAAACTGTTTTTT. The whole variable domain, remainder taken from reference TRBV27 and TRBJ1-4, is EAQVTQNPRYLITVTGKKLTVTCSQNMNHEYMSWYRQDPGLGLRQIYYSMNVEVTDKGDVPEGYKVSRKEKRNFPLILESPSPNQTSLYFCASSLWGQSNEKLFFGSGTQLSVL.

The CDR3 nucleotides read TGTGCCAGCAGAATTAGTCTCCGACAGGGGTTTCTCTACAGGAGCACAGATACGCAGTATTTT. This encodes CASRISLRQGFLYRSTDTQYF. This chain connects TRBV27 to TRBJ2-3, with 8 nucleotides matching TRBD1. The CDR3 runs to 21 residues. The V and J ends lost 6 bases and 0 bases, in that order; junction bases with no gene match: 23. Germline CDR1 MNHEY, CDR2 SMNVEV (reference sequence).

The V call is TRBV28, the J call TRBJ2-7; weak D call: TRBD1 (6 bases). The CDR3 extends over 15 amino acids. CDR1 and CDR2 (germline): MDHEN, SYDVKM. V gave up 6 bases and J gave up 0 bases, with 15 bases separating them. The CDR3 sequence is CASRAGDGLSYEQYF. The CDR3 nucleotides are TGTGCCAGCAGAGCAGGGGACGGCCTCTCCTACGAGCAGTACTTC.

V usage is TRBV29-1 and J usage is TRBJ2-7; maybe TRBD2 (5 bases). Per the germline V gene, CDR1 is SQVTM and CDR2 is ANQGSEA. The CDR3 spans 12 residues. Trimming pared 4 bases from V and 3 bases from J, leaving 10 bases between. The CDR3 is CSVVGIHYEQYF. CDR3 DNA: TGCAGCGTTGTCGGGATTCACTACGAGCAGTACTTC.